This TCR beta chain was obtained from a study of blood T cell repertoires in COVID-19. Study overall: Acute-phase and convalescent COVID-19 samples originated in the United States, Italy and Spain. PBMCs, B-cell-depleted T cells, or T cells were the source of the cDNA or gDNA that made up the material.

The CDR3 consists of 14 residues. With 5 bases clipped from V and 5 bases from J, the junction kept 7 bases outside the gene matches. CDR1 is LNHDA and CDR2 is SQIVND in the germline V gene (reference sequence). By share, this clone ranks as medium-sized (0.01 to 0.1%). Per the authors' pipeline: Amplification of reference gene primers provided the estimated nucleated cell counts. Using immunoSEQ multiplex PCR, the repertoire was profiled, and TCRdb retains in-frame clones only, with some absent. The V and J calls and the clone size are those of that table, but D and trimming were determined from the DNA. The sample includes about 120,000 clones, approximately 79% seen only once; the top ten take approximately 16%.

Sequencing input: peripheral blood. The chain couples TRBV19 to TRBJ2-5; TRBD1 aligns across 8 bases. The sequence came from a woman aged 80 or over with active or convalescent COVID-19. The CDR3 DNA follows: TGTGCCAGTAGTGTCACAGGGGGAGTGGAGACCCAGTACTTC. This gives the protein CASSVTGGVETQYF.